This T cell receptor beta chain derives from a study of T-cell reconstitution after alpha-beta-depleted transplantation in children. Study-level results: There were reportedly several hundred expanded graft clones from which alpha-beta T cells came about two months after transplant. At one year after transplant, newly produced T cells mostly accounted for T-cell counts and diversity. The study traced high day-60 TCRbeta diversity in some patients to surviving recipient T cells and thymic progenitors.

Unique molecular identifiers featured in how the TCRbeta library was prepared. A single record per CDR3 protein comes from TCRdb applying MiXCR to the PCR reads. The data contain about 110,000 distinct CDR3 sequences, about 6.5% of them singletons. In its sample, this clonotype was seen a few times. Its antigen is unknown. Sequenced here: PBMCs, mostly from graft donor cells, sampled 360 days after TCRalphabeta/CD19-depleted stem cell transplant. The receptor's source is a male patient aged 2-15 years who had a stem cell transplant for acute lymphoblastic leukemia, so the T cells may come from the graft donor.

The CDR3 DNA is TGTGCCAGCAGTGAAGGGCTAGCGGGAGGTATGGGGCTCTACTACGAGCAGTACTTC. Protein: CASSEGLAGGMGLYYEQYF. This chain connects TRBV6-1 to TRBJ2-7; 11 bases align to TRBD2. Germline V lookup: CDR1 MNHNS, CDR2 SASEGT. The V segment lost 1 base and the J segment 3 bases; nucleotides outside the gene matches: 14. CDR3 length equals 19 residues.